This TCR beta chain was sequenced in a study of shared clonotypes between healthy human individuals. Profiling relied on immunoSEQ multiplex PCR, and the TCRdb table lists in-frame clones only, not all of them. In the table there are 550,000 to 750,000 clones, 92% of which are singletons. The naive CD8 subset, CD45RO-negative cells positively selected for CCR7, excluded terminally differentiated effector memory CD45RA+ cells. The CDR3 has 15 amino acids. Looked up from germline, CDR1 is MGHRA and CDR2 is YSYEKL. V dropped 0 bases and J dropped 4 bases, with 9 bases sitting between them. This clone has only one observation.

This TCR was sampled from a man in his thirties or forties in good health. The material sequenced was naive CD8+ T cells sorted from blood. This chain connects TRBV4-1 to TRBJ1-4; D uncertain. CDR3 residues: CASSQEQSFNEKLFF. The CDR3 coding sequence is TGCGCCAGCAGCCAAGAACAGAGCTTTAATGAAAAACTGTTTTTT.